This is a list of T cell receptor beta chains from one sample in a study of cytomegalovirus exposure and HLA in healthy donors. Only in-frame clones appear in the TCRdb table, and some are missing; sequencing was by immunoSEQ multiplex PCR. The listing contains roughly 62,000 clones. Specimen: PBMCs. The receptors were sampled from a woman under 30 in good health and CMV-seronegative. CDR3s include the opening cysteine and the closing phenylalanine or tryptophan. Each record gives: D gene, J gene, V gene, CDR3 protein, CDR3 DNA. The D gene is left open where the match is weak.

>NA|TRBJ2-7|TRBV27
CASSFWASTRDVREQYF
TGTGCCAGCAGTTTTTGGGCCTCCACTAGAGATGTGCGCGAGCAGTACTTC
>NA|TRBJ2-5|TRBV27
CASSKRSFQETQYF
TGTGCCAGCAGTAAGCGGAGTTTCCAAGAGACCCAGTACTTC
>NA|TRBJ2-3|TRBV5-1
CASRGGQSTDTQYF
TGCGCCAGCAGAGGCGGGCAGAGCACAGATACGCAGTATTTT
>TRBD1|TRBJ1-2|TRBV5-1
CASSLLDRGSGYTF
TGCGCCAGCAGCTTGTTAGACAGGGGCTCTGGCTACACCTTC
>TRBD1|TRBJ2-2|TRBV19
CASKGQEANTGELFF
TGTGCCAGTAAAGGACAGGAGGCGAACACCGGGGAGCTGTTTTTT
>TRBD1|TRBJ1-1|TRBV18
CASSPNQGATEAFF
TGTGCCAGCTCACCAAATCAGGGGGCGACTGAAGCTTTCTTT
>TRBD1|TRBJ2-5|TRBV12-5
CASGLVHVRGSGETQYF
TGTGCTAGTGGTTTGGTACACGTCAGGGGGTCAGGGGAGACCCAGTACTTC
>TRBD1|TRBJ1-6|TRBV5-1
CASSILQGGPSNSYNSPLHF
TGCGCCAGCAGCATTTTACAGGGGGGCCCCAGTAACTCCTATAATTCACCCCTCCACTTT
>TRBD2|TRBJ2-2|TRBV5-1
CASSFGLAGGGELFF
TGCGCCAGCAGCTTTGGACTAGCGGGTGGCGGGGAGCTGTTTTTT
>NA|TRBJ1-1|TRBV5-1
CASSLEGHITEAFF
TGCGCCAGCAGCTTAGAGGGACACATCACTGAAGCTTTCTTT
>NA|TRBJ1-4|TRBV30
CAWSGLEKLFF
TGTGCCTGGAGTGGTCTTGAAAAACTGTTTTTT
>NA|TRBJ1-5|TRBV7-2
CASSLMSGTSQPQHF
TGTGCCAGCAGCTTAATGTCGGGTACTAGTCAGCCCCAGCATTTT
>NA|TRBJ2-1|TRBV6-5
CASRRATSSYNEQFF
TGTGCCAGCAGACGAGCAACGAGCTCCTACAATGAGCAGTTCTTC
>NA|TRBJ1-1|TRBV6-5
CASSTQRNTEAFF
TGTGCCAGCAGTACCCAGCGGAACACTGAAGCTTTCTTT
>TRBD1|TRBJ1-1|TRBV2
CASTLTGANTEAFF
TGTGCCAGCACCCTGACAGGGGCTAACACTGAAGCTTTCTTT
>NA|TRBJ1-1|TRBV4-1
CASSKRDMNTEAFF
TGCGCCAGCAGCAAACGAGATATGAACACTGAAGCTTTCTTT